Shown below are 7 T cell receptor beta chains from a single sample sequenced in a study of identifying expanded T cells in peripheral blood (dated by TCRdb to about 2019). Library preparation used the immunoSEQ multiplex PCR assay. Imported from immuneACCESS, the table was reduced by TCRdb to in-frame sequences with V and J called. These copies leave out some clones; in studies compared against another copy, an unresolved V gene accounts for under half, and the cause of the remainder is not known. The sample has 100,000 or so clones on record, approximately 88% of them singletons. The ten largest clonotypes hold 5% to 6.5% of the sample. The sequenced sample was blood. The receptors here all came from a person between 18 and 75 years old in good health.

The V and J genes are TRBV19 and TRBJ2-7; D remains unclear. CDR1 and CDR2 (germline): LNHDA, SQIVND (reference sequence). V dropped 0 bases and J dropped 3 bases, with 6 bases sitting between them. This CDR3 comprises 13 residues. CDR3 in amino acids: CASSIDPDYEQYF. CDR3 coding DNA: TGTGCCAGTAGTATAGATCCCGACTACGAGCAGTACTTC.

The chain combines TRBV9 with TRBJ1-1, with D possibly being TRBD1 (6 bases). The CDR3 length is 15 residues. Deletions cut 4 bases from V and 4 bases from J, with 17 bases between. The germline V gene has CDR1 SGDLS and CDR2 YYNGEE. As DNA, the CDR3 is TGTGCCAGCAGCCTTTCTTTAGGGGGGAGCACTGAAGCTTTCTTT. It is translated as CASSLSLGGSTEAFF.

The chain combines TRBV30 with TRBJ1-6; D might be TRBD1 (5 bases). Germline CDR1 and CDR2: GTSNPN and SVGIG (reference sequence). Trimming took off 2 bases at V and 9 bases at J, with 23 bases between the two ends. The CDR3 extends over 17 amino acids. The chain's CDR3 is CAWSLDTGGTPGSPLHF. CDR3 in DNA: TGTGCCTGGAGTCTCGACACAGGAGGGACTCCTGGTTCACCCCTCCACTTT.

The chain couples TRBV5-1 to TRBJ2-7; a possible D gene is TRBD2 (5 bases). Trimming cost V 1 base and J 6 bases, with 17 bases left between them. Germline V gene data show CDR1 as SGHRS and CDR2 as YFSETQ. The CDR3 sequence is 15 residues long. CDR3 nucleotides: TGCGCCAGCAGCTTGATTGGCGGGCGAGAATCCGAGCAGTACTTC. Encoded protein: CASSLIGGRESEQYF.

The chain recombines TRBV2 with TRBJ1-5; 12 bases agree with TRBD1. Losses at the gene ends were 7 bases for V and 6 bases for J; bases not matched to a gene: 7. This CDR3 has 15 amino acids. Germline loops: CDR1 SNHLY, CDR2 FYNNEI. The DNA of the CDR3 is TGTGCCAGCATTCCCGGGACAGGGGGCAGTCAGCCCCAGCATTTT. Amino acids: CASIPGTGGSQPQHF. The whole variable domain, remainder taken from reference TRBV2 and TRBJ1-5, is EPEVTQTPSHQVTQMGQEVILRCVPISNHLYFYWYRQILGQKVEFLVSFYNNEISEKSEIFDDQFSVERPDGSNFTLKIRSTKLEDSAMYFCASIPGTGGSQPQHFGDGTRLSIL.

The chain couples TRBV9 to TRBJ1-6; D is possibly TRBD1 (5 bases). V was cut by 3 bases and J by 8 bases, with 15 bases left in between. Germline V gives CDR1 SGDLS, CDR2 YYNGEE. There are 15 residues in the CDR3. CDR3 amino acids: CASSAGPGGDSPLHF. CDR3 in DNA: TGTGCCAGCAGCGCTGGCCCGGGGGGGGATTCACCCCTCCACTTT.

V is TRBV5-4 and J is TRBJ1-3, with D tentatively TRBD1 (6 bases). The V gene lost 4 bases and the J gene lost 0 bases, with 8 bases spanning the gap. CDR1 is SGHNT, CDR2 YYREEE, per germline (reference sequence). CDR3 size: 14 residues. CDR3 DNA sequence: TGTGCCAGCAGCCGGGACATCTCTGGAAACACCATATATTTT. Protein product: CASSRDISGNTIYF.